This T cell receptor (beta chain) was recorded in a study of shared clonotypes between healthy human individuals (dated by TCRdb to between 2020 and 2021). About the full investigation: A couple of women and a few men aged 18 to 49 years were included in the cohort. For each donor, CD4 naive and CD4 memory were each given three plates, CD8 naive was given two plates, and CD8 memory was given one plate. To increase sequencing depth and limit assay-specific biases, TCR repertoire library preparation and sequencing were carried out by different laboratories using diverse techniques. To estimate repertoire size and how much clonotypes are shared between individuals, the study performed deep sequencing of blood TCR repertoires from roughly five healthy adults. Each donor's leukapheresis produced roughly between roughly 0.9 and 9 billion PBMCs. Study-level results and caveats: Naive subsets generally had larger estimated clonotype richness than memory subsets did. Incomplete sequencing was indicated by rarefaction of sorted-subset datasets, despite the large sequencing depth. Sampling was limited to blood, and TCR repertoires in tissue likely differ from TCR repertoires in blood. Roughly 5.2% of naive CD4, 3.5% of naive CD8, approximately 2% of memory CD4, and 0.4% of memory CD8 clonotypes were shared across several donors. The small number of donors limited the genetic and exposure-history diversity represented. Clonotypes shared by all four sorted-subset donors showed higher generation probabilities than non-shared clonotypes. Pairwise subsampling led to the expectation that sequencing depth would affect the degree of clonotype sharing among donors.

Per the germline V gene, SGDLS is the CDR1 and YYNGEE is the CDR2. The germline ends are 11 bases apart after V is trimmed by 4 bases and J by 0 bases. The CDR3 contains 15 residues, cysteine and phenylalanine counted. CDR3 DNA only is kept here, 45 bases in frame from base 1. TCR CDR3 regions were amplified from genomic DNA by multiplex PCR using the deep immunoSEQ assay. For each cell subset, the extracted genomic DNA was distributed evenly across all wells of several immunoSEQ 96-well plates, and each plate served as one replicate. For sorted subsets, approximately 0.2 ug of genomic DNA, equivalent to around 30,000 T cell genomes, went into each replicate PCR. The purified libraries were quantified using a Qubit 3.0 fluorometer, sized with a Bioanalyzer 2100, and then quantified again using the KAPA Library Quantification kit. Every immunoSEQ 96-well plate was sequenced on a separate single-read 150-cycle Illumina NextSeq 550 flow cell. In the authors' own workflow: Because only junctional sequences without quality scores were contained in the immunoSEQ output, filtering matching that applied to full-length reads could not be performed. To assign V/J genes and CDR3, sequences were annotated against IMGT germline references using PyIR, a Python wrapper for IgBLAST v1.9. Reads were filtered out if the reads had weak V/J assignments (E-value above 1e-6), no CDR3, stop codons, out-of-frame junctions, or ambiguous translated residues. V3J clonotypes were defined by identical inferred V gene, J gene, and CDR3 amino acid sequence. Percentage overlap between repertoires was calculated by dividing the number of shared unique clonotypes by the size of the smaller repertoire. Repertoire richness was assessed with RTK rarefaction, the Chao1 estimator, and Recon v2.1 estimates of unobserved clonotypes. OLGA was used to compute generation probabilities for all TCRbeta clonotypes that the gDNA method yielded from several donors. Drawn from immuneACCESS, this table holds only the in-frame rearrangements with V and J called that TCRdb kept. Clones are partly lost; checked studies trace under half to an unresolved V gene and leave the rest unexplained. V and J calls and clone size are those listed in that table; D and trimming were worked out from the DNA. The sample table holds about 2.3 million clones, of which about nine tenths were seen once. The biggest ten clones account for 0.3% to 0.4% of the sample.

Healthy HIV-negative adults with no recently reported acute infections or vaccinations were included as donors. Only Caucasian adults living in Nashville, Tennessee, USA were represented among the donors. CD4+ T cells were enriched by magnetic negative selection, after which naive cells were positively selected on CD45RA and the negative fraction was taken as the memory subset. After blood collection by leukapheresis, PBMCs were isolated using Ficoll-Histopaque density gradient centrifugation and then cryopreserved in the vapor phase of liquid nitrogen. Analytical flow cytometry was used to check the purity and quantity of each magnetically sorted T cell population. Each sorted fraction had its genomic DNA isolated and then quantified by UV absorbance on a Nanodrop 2000c. This clone has a handful of counts. What antigen it recognizes has not been identified. The record has no base qualities; no much larger clone is one base away.

This TCR derives from a young man in good health. Some clones in this sample may be carry-over from other donors' samples. Sequenced material: naive CD4+ T cells from PBMCs. The sample's cell subset or site label, decoded: CD45RA+ positively selected. The sequence links TRBV9 to TRBJ1-5, with TRBD1 perhaps the D gene, on 6 matching bases. CDR3 sequence: CASSPGQLSNQPQHF. The sequence in DNA is TGTGCCAGCAGCCCCGGACAGCTTAGCAATCAGCCCCAGCATTTT. Supplemented by the reference TRBV9 and TRBJ1-5 proteins around the CDR3, the complete variable domain is DSGVTQTPKHLITATGQRVTLRCSPRSGDLSVYWYQQSLDQGLQFLIQYYNGEERAKGNILERFSAQQFPDLHSELNLSSLELGDSALYFCASSPGQLSNQPQHFGDGTRLSIL.